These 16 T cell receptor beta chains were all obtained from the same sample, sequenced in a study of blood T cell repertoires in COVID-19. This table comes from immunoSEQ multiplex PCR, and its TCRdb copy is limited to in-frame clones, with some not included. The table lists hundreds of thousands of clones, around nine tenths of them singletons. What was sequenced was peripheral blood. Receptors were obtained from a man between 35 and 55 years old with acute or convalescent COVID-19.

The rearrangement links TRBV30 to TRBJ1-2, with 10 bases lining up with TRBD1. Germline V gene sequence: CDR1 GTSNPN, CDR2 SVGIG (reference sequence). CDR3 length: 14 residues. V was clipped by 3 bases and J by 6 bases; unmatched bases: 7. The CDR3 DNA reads TGTGCCTGGAGCTATATTGGGACAGGGGATGGCTACACCTTC. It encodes CAWSYIGTGDGYTF.

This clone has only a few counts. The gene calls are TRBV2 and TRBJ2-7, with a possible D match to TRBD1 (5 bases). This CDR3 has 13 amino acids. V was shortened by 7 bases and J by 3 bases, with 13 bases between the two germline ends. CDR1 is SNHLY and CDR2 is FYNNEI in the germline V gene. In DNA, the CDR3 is TGTGCCAGCATGTACAGGAACCTCTACGAGCAGTACTTC. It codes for CASMYRNLYEQYF.

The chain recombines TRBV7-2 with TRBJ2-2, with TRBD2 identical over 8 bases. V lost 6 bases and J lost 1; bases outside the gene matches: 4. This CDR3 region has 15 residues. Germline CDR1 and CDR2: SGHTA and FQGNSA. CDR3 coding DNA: TGTGCCAGCAGTCTGGGACTAGAGAACACCGGGGAGCTGTTTTTT. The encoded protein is CASSLGLENTGELFF.

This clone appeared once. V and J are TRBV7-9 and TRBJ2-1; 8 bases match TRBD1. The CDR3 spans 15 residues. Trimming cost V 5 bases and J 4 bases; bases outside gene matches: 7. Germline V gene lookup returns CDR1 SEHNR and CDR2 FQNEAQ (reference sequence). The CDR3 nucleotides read TGTGCCAGCAGCGGAAGAGGACAGGGTTACAATGAGCAGTTCTTC. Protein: CASSGRGQGYNEQFF.

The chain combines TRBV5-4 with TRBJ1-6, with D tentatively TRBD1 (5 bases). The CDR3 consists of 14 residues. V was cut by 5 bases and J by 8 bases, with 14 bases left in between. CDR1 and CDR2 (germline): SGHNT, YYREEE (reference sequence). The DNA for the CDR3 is TGTGCCAGCAGTCGGGGGTTAGGGGATTCACCCCTCCACTTT. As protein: CASSRGLGDSPLHF.

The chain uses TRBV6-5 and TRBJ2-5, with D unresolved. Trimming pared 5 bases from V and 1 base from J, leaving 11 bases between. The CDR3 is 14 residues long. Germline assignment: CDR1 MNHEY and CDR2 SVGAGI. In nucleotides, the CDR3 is TGTGCCAGCAGTCCCCTTACCAGCCAAGAGACCCAGTACTTC. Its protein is CASSPLTSQETQYF.

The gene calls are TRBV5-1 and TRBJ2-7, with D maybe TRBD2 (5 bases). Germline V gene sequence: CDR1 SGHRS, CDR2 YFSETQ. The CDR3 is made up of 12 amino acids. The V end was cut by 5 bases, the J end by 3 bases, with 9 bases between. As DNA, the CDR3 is TGCGCCAGCAGTGAGGGCTTCTACGAGCAGTACTTC. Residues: CASSEGFYEQYF. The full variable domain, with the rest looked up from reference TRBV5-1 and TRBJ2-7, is KAGVTQTPRYLIKTRGQQVTLSCSPISGHRSVSWYQQTPGQGLQFLFEYFSETQRNKGNFPGRFSGRQFSNSRSEMNVSTLELGDSALYLCASSEGFYEQYFGPGTRLTVT.

The CDR3 region is CASSEWAFGNNYGYTF. CDR3 nucleotides: TGTGCCAGCAGTGAATGGGCTTTCGGAAATAACTATGGCTACACCTTC. The chain has TRBV6-1 and TRBJ1-2; no clear D. The CDR3 length is 16 residues. The ends were cut back, 2 bases at V and 1 base at J, with 14 bases in the middle. Germline values: CDR1 MNHNS, CDR2 SASEGT.

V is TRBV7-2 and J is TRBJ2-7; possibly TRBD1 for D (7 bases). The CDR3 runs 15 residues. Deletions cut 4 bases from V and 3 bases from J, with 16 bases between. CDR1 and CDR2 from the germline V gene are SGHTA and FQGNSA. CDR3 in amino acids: CASSSLGGGGYEQYF. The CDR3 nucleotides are TGTGCCAGCAGCTCCCTAGGAGGGGGCGGCTACGAGCAGTACTTC.

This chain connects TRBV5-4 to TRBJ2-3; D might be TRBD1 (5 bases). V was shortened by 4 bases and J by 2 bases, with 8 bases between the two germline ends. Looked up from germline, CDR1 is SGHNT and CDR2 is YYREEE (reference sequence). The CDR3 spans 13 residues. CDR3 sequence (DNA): TGTGCCAGCAGCAACAGGATCACAGATACGCAGTATTTT. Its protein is CASSNRITDTQYF.

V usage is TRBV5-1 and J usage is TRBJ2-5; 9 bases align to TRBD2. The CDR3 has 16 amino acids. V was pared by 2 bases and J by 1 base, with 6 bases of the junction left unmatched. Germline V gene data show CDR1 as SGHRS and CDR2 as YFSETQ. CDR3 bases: TGCGCCAGCAGCTTTTCGGCTAGCGGGGTCCAAGAGACCCAGTACTTC. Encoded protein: CASSFSASGVQETQYF. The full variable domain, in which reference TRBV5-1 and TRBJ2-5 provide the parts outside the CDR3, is KAGVTQTPRYLIKTRGQQVTLSCSPISGHRSVSWYQQTPGQGLQFLFEYFSETQRNKGNFPGRFSGRQFSNSRSEMNVSTLELGDSALYLCASSFSASGVQETQYFGPGTRLLVL.

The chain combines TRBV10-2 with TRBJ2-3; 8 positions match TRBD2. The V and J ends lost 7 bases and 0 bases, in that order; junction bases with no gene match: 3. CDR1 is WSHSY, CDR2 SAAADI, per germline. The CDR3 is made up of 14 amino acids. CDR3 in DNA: TGCGCCAGCAAGAAGCGGGGGAGCACAGATACGCAGTATTTT. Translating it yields CASKKRGSTDTQYF.

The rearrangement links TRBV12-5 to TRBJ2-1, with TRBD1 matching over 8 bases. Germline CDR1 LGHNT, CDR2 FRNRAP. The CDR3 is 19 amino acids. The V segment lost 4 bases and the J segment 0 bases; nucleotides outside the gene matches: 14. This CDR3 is CASGSSGTGFSSSYNEQFF. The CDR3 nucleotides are TGTGCTAGTGGTTCCTCCGGGACAGGATTCTCGAGCTCCTACAATGAGCAGTTCTTC.

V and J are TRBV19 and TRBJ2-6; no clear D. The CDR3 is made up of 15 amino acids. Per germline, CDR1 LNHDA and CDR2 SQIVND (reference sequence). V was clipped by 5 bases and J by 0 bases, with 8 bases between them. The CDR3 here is CASSPRPSGANVLTF. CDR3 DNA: TGTGCCAGTAGTCCCCGTCCCTCTGGGGCCAACGTCCTGACTTTC.

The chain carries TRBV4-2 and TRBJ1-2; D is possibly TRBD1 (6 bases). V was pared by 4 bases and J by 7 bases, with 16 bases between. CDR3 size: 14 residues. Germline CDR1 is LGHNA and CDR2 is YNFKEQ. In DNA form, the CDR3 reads TGTGCCAGCAGCCCGCCCAGGGGCTCGGGTGGCTACACCTTC. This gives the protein CASSPPRGSGGYTF.

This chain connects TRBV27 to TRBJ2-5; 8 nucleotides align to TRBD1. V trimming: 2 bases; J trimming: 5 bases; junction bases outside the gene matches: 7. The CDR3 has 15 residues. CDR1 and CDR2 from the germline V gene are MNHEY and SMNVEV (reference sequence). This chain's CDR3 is CASSLGTGFRETQYF. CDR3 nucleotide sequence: TGTGCCAGCAGTTTAGGGACAGGCTTTAGGGAGACCCAGTACTTC.